The sequence of this T cell receptor (beta chain) was determined in a study of blood T cell repertoires in COVID-19. Study summary: The United States, Italy and Spain provided the acute and convalescent COVID-19 samples. The analysed material was cDNA or gDNA that came from T cells, B-cell-depleted T cells, or PBMCs.

In germline, CDR1 is MGHRA, CDR2 YSYEKL. V shed 3 bases, J shed 4 bases, and the junction held 13 bases outside the gene matches. The CDR3 sequence is 17 residues long. Per the original methods: The assay estimated nucleated cells by amplifying reference gene primers. Clones were read by immunoSEQ multiplex PCR, and TCRdb kept only the in-frame ones, dropping some. The DNA gave D and trimming, while V, J and clone size come from that table. The table lists roughly 120,000 clones, around 84% of them singletons. Material for sequencing was peripheral blood. The receptor's source is a woman in her forties with acute or convalescent COVID-19. V gene TRBV4-1 combines with J gene TRBJ2-5, with TRBD1 identical over 8 bases. The CDR3 sequence: CASSQSGTGGLRETQYF. CDR3 sequence (DNA): TGCGCCAGCAGCCAGTCCGGGACAGGAGGTTTGAGAGAGACCCAGTACTTC.